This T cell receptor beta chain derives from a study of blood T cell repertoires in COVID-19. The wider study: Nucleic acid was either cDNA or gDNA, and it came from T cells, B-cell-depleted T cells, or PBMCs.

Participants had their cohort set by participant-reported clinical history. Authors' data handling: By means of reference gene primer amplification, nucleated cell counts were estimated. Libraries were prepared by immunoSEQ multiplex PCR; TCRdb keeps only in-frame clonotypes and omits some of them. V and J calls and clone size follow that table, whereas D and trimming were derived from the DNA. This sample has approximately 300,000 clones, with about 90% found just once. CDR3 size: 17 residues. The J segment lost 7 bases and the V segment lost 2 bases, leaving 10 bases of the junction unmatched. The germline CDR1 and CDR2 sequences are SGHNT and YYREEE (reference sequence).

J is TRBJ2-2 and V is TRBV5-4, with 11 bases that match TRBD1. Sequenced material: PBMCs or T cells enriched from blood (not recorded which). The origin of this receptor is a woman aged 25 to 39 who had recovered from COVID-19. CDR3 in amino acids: CASSLPAGTGGVGELFF. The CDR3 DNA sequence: TGTGCCAGCAGCTTACCCGCCGGGACAGGGGGAGTCGGGGAGCTGTTTTTT.